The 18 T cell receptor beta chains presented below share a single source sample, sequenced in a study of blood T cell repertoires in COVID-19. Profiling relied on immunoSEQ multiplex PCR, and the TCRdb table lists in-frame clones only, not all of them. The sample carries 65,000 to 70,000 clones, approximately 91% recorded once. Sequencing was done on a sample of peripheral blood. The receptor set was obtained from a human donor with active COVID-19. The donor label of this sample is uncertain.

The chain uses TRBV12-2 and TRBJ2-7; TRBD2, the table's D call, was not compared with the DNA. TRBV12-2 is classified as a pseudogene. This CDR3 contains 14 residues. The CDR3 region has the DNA TGTGCAAGTCGCTTTCTGCGGGTATCCTACGAGCAGTACTTC. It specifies CASRFLRVSYEQYF.

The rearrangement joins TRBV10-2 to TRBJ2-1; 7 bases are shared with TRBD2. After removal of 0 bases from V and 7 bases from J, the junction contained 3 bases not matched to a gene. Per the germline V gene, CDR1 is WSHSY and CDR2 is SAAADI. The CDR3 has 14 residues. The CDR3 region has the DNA TGCGCCAGCAGTGAGTCCAAGCGGGATAATGAGCAGTTCTTC. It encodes CASSESKRDNEQFF.

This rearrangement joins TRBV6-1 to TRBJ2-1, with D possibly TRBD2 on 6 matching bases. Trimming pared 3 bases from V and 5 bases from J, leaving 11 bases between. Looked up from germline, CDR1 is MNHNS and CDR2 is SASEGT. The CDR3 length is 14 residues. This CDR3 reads CASSDVLANNEQFF. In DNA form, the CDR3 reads TGTGCCAGCAGTGACGTGCTAGCGAACAATGAGCAGTTCTTC.

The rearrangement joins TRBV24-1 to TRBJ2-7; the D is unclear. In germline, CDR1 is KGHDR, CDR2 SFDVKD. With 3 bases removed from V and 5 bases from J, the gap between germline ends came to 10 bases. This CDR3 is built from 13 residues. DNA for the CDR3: TGTGCCACCAGTGATCCTAACTTGGACGAGCAGTACTTC. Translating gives CATSDPNLDEQYF.

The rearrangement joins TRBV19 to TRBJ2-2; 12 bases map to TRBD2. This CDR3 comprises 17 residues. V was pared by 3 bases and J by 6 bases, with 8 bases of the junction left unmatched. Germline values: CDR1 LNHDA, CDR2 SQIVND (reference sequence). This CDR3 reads CASSILSLAGGSGELFF. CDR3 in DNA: TGTGCCAGTAGTATTCTCTCCCTAGCGGGAGGGTCCGGGGAGCTGTTTTTT. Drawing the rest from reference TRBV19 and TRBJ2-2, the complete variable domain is DGGITQSPKYLFRKEGQNVTLSCEQNLNHDAMYWYRQDPGQGLRLIYYSQIVNDFQKGDIAEGYSVSREKKESFPLTVTSAQKNPTAFYLCASSILSLAGGSGELFFGEGSRLTVL.

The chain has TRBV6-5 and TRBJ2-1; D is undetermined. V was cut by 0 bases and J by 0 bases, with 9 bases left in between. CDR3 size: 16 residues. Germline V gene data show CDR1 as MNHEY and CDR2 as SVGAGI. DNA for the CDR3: TGTGCCAGCAGTTACTCAGGCGGAAGCTCCTACAATGAGCAGTTCTTC. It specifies CASSYSGGSSYNEQFF.

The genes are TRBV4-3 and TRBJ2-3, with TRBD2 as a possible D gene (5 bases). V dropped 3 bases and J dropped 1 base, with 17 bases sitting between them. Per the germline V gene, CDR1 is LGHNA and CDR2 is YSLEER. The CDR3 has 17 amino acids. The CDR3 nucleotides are TGCGCCAGCAGCCAGAATTATTTAGTACTAGGCACAGATACGCAGTATTTT. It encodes CASSQNYLVLGTDTQYF.

The CDR3: CASSQVTGVSYEQYF. The CDR3 nucleotides read TGTGCCAGCAGCCAAGTGACCGGAGTCTCCTACGAGCAGTACTTC. This chain joins TRBV3-1 (or the pseudogene TRBV3-2) and TRBJ2-7, with D unresolved. The CDR3 consists of 15 residues. The V gene's germline CDR1 is LGHDT and CDR2 YNNKEL (reference sequence). The V end lost 1 base, the J end lost 0 bases, and 10 bases lay between the germline ends.

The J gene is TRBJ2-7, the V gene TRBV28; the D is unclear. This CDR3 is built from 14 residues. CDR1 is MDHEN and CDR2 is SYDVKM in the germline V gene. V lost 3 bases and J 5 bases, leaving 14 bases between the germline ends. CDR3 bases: TGTGCCAGCAGTTTTCCAGTGCGGCAGCACGAGCAGTACTTC. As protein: CASSFPVRQHEQYF.

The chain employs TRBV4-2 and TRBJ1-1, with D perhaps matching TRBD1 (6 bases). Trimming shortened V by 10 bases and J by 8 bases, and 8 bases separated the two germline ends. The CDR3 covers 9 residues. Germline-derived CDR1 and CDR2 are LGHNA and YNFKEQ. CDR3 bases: TGTGCCACCGGACAGGAAGCTTTCTTT. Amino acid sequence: CATGQEAFF.

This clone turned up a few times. CDR3 protein: CASATGGRPFQPQHF. CDR3 nucleotide sequence: TGTGCCAGTGCGACAGGGGGTCGCCCCTTTCAGCCCCAGCATTTT. This chain joins TRBV27 and TRBJ1-5, with 9 bases lining up with TRBD1. With 9 bases clipped from V and 6 bases from J, the junction kept 12 bases outside the gene matches. CDR1 is MNHEY and CDR2 is SMNVEV in the germline V gene (reference sequence). The length of the CDR3 is 15 residues.

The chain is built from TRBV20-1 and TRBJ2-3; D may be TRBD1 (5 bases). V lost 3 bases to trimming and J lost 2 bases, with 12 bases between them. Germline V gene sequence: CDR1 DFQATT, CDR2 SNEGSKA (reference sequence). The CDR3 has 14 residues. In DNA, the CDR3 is TGCAGTGCTAGTACAGGACGAGACACAGATACGCAGTATTTT. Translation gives CSASTGRDTDTQYF.

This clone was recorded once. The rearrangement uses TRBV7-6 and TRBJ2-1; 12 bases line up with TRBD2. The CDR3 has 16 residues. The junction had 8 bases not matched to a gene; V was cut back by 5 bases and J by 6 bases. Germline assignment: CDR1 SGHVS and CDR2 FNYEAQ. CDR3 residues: CASSVTLAGGLNEQFF. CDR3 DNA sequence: TGTGCCAGCAGCGTCACCCTAGCGGGAGGGCTCAATGAGCAGTTCTTC.

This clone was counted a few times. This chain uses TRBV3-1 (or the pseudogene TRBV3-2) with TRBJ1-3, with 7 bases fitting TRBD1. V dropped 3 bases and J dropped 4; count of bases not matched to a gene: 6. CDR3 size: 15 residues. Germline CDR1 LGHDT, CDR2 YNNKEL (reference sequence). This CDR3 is CASSHDRVSGNTIYF. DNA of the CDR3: TGTGCCAGCAGCCACGACAGGGTGTCGGGAAACACCATATATTTT.

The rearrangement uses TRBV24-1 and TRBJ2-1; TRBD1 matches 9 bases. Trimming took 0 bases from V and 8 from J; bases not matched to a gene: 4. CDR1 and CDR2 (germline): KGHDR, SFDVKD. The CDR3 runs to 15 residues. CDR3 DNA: TGTGCCACCAGTGATTTGCGACAGGGGGACGATGAGCAGTTCTTC. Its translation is CATSDLRQGDDEQFF.

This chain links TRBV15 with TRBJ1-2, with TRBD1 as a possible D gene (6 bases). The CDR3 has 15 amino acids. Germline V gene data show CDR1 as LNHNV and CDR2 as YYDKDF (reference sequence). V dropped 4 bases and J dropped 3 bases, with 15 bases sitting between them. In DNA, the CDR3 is TGTGCCACCAGCACTGAGAACACAGGGTACTATGGCTACACCTTC. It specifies CATSTENTGYYGYTF. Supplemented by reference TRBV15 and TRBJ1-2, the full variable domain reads DAMVIQNPRYQVTQFGKPVTLSCSQTLNHNVMYWYQQKSSQAPKLLFHYYDKDFNNEADTPDNFQSRRPNTSFCFLDIRSPGLGDTAMYLCATSTENTGYYGYTFGSGTRLTVV.

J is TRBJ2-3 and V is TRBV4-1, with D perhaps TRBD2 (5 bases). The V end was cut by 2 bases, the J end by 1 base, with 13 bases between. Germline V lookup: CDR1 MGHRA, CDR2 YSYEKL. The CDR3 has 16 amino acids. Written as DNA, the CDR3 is TGCGCCAGCAGCCAAAGAGGGAGTGTGGGCACAGATACGCAGTATTTT. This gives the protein CASSQRGSVGTDTQYF.

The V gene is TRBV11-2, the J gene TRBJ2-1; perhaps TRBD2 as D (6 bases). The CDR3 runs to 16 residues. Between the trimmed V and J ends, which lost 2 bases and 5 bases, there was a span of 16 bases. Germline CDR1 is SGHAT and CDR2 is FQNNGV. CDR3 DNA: TGTGCCAGCAGCTTACCGGTACTGACTAGAGACAATGAGCAGTTCTTC. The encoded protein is CASSLPVLTRDNEQFF.